The T cell receptor beta chain under discussion was sequenced for a study of blood T cell repertoires in COVID-19. Background on the study: Samples representing acute and convalescent COVID-19 were sourced from the United States, Italy and Spain. PBMCs, B-cell-depleted T cells, or T cells were the source of the cDNA or gDNA that made up the material.

Original analysis: It was from reference gene primer amplification that nucleated cell counts were estimated. This table comes from immunoSEQ multiplex PCR, and its TCRdb copy is limited to in-frame clones, with some not included. V, J and clone size reflect that table, while D and trimming were determined from the DNA. The sample has some 69,000 clones, approximately 88% seen once. V gave up 3 bases and J gave up 4 bases, with 6 bases separating them. The CDR3 totals 12 residues. Germline CDR1 and CDR2: LNHNV and YYDKDF (reference sequence). V gene TRBV15 combines with J gene TRBJ1-2; the D gene is possibly TRBD1 (5 bases). The sample was peripheral blood. The receptor was derived from a man older than 75 with active or convalescent COVID-19. The CDR3 is CATSRTAYGYTF. CDR3 bases: TGTGCCACCAGCAGGACAGCCTATGGCTACACCTTC.